The text below deals with one T cell receptor beta chain. Its antigen is currently unknown. This sample was taken from a study of shared clonotypes between healthy human individuals. The study, taken as a whole, reports: Between a few donors, naive CD4 clonotypes were shared at a level of around 5.1%. Generation of non-shared clonotypes was less probable than generation of clonotypes shared by all four donors. The sole specimen, blood, was sampled, and tissue repertoires likely differ.

Only in-frame clones appear in the TCRdb table, and some are missing; sequencing was by immunoSEQ multiplex PCR. Of over a million clones listed, around 78% are singletons. All participating donors were Caucasian adults from Nashville, Tennessee. CDR1 is SGHRS and CDR2 is YFSETQ in the germline V gene. The CDR3 has 15 residues. Germline trimming cut 4 bases from V and 5 bases from J; bases unmatched to any gene: 8. Sequences were obtained from memory CD4+ T cells from PBMCs. Described subset: CD45RA-negative fraction. The receptor was derived from a man younger than 30 in good health. Some clones in this sample may be carry-over from other donors' samples. This chain joins TRBV5-1 and TRBJ2-1, with TRBD2 identical over 8 bases. The DNA of the CDR3 is TGCGCCAGCAGCCCCGCCGGGGGGGGGAACAATGAGCAGTTCTTC. This encodes CASSPAGGGNNEQFF.